These 6 T cell receptor beta chains were all obtained from the same sample, sequenced in a study of beta chain features in type 1 diabetes. Expressed TCRB transcripts were sequenced, since all the RNA that had been isolated was reverse transcribed. Method: immunoSEQ multiplex PCR; TCRdb's copy keeps in-frame clones and lacks some. This table holds 300,000 to 450,000 clones, over 8.5% found once. These receptors have no identified antigens. Study-wide findings and caveats: The study found moderately but significantly shorter TCRB CDR3s in all four CD4+ subsets of Type 1 diabetes patients.

What was sequenced was central memory CD4+ T cells from blood. The receptors shown here come from a man aged 30-40 years with type 1 diabetes.

The V and J genes are TRBV28 and TRBJ1-2, with 9 positions matching TRBD1. V shed 6 bases, J shed 6 bases, and the junction held 5 bases outside the gene matches. This CDR3 region has 13 residues. Germline lookup yields CDR1 MDHEN and CDR2 SYDVKM. The CDR3 is CASSPDRGHGYTF. CDR3 bases: TGTGCCAGCAGCCCGGACAGGGGCCATGGCTACACCTTC.

This clone was seen a few times. The V and J genes are TRBV9 and TRBJ2-5, with D hard to call. The J call may be incorrect, as the DNA end agrees better with TRBJ2-7. The CDR3 sequence is 15 residues long. The germline CDR1 and CDR2 sequences are SGDLS and YYNGEE. The CDR3 coding sequence is TGTGCCAGCAGCCCAGAACCGGACCGCTCCTACGAGCAGTACTTC. Translating it yields CASSPEPDRSYEQYF.

In this sample, this clone turned up a few times. The V gene is TRBV19, the J gene TRBJ1-5; TRBD1 might be the D (6 bases). V lost 8 bases and J lost 5, with 13 bases in between. The CDR3 has 13 residues. The germline V gene encodes CDR1 LNHDA and CDR2 SQIVND (reference sequence). This CDR3 reads CASRRTEDQPQHF. The DNA of the CDR3 is TGTGCCAGTCGAAGGACAGAGGATCAGCCCCAGCATTTT.

This clone has at least ten counts. The rearrangement joins TRBV7-9 to TRBJ1-1; D gene uncertain. Trimming removed 5 bases at V and 3 bases at J, with 10 bases between. The CDR3 is 13 residues long. CDR1 and CDR2 from the germline V gene are SEHNR and FQNEAQ (reference sequence). The CDR3 region is CASSAQQDTEAFF. DNA for the CDR3: TGTGCCAGCAGCGCTCAACAAGACACTGAAGCTTTCTTT. Using reference TRBV7-9 and TRBJ1-1 for the parts outside the CDR3, the full variable domain is DTGVSQNPRHKITKRGQNVTFRCDPISEHNRLYWYRQTLGQGPEFLTYFQNEAQLEKSRLLSDRFSAERPKGSFSTLEIQRTEQGDSAMYLCASSAQQDTEAFFGQGTRLTVV.

This clone was recorded a few times. The chain uses TRBV5-1 and TRBJ1-1, with 9 nucleotides matching TRBD1. V lost 9 bases, J lost 3 bases, and 9 bases stayed unmatched. The germline V gene encodes CDR1 SGHRS and CDR2 YFSETQ. The CDR3 contains 14 residues. In nucleotides, the CDR3 is TGCGCCACAAACGGACAGGGGTCGTACACTGAAGCTTTCTTT. Its translation is CATNGQGSYTEAFF.

This clone was seen a handful of times. The chain has TRBV7-6 and TRBJ2-7, with 15 bases identical to TRBD2. The CDR3 sequence is 17 residues long. CDR1 and CDR2 (germline): SGHVS, FNYEAQ. V was clipped by 5 bases and J by 4 bases; unmatched bases: 9. The CDR3 nucleotides read TGTGCCAGCAGCCGGGGACTAGCGGGAGGAGGGGGATACGAGCAGTACTTC. It codes for CASSRGLAGGGGYEQYF.